This record concerns one T cell receptor beta chain sequence. Per the authors' pipeline: Amplifying reference gene primers gave estimates of nucleated cell counts. Generated by immunoSEQ multiplex PCR, the TCRdb table keeps only in-frame clones and is missing some. V and J calls plus clone size are reproduced from that table; the DNA served to infer D and trimming. The repertoire holds roughly 250,000 clones, around 89% seen once, with around 0.84% in the top ten. The data derive from a study of blood T cell repertoires in COVID-19. For the study at large: Donors in the United States, Italy and Spain gave samples during acute or convalescent COVID-19. From T cells, B-cell-depleted T cells, or PBMCs came the material, which was cDNA or gDNA.

After removal of 0 bases from V and 3 bases from J, the junction contained 6 bases not matched to a gene. CDR1 is SGHRS, CDR2 YFSETQ, per germline. This CDR3 contains 15 residues. This chain connects TRBV5-1 to TRBJ2-7; 7 positions match TRBD2. The clonotype comes from a man aged 25 to 40 with acute or convalescent COVID-19. Material: peripheral blood. In nucleotides, the CDR3 is TGCGCCAGCAGCTTGGAGGGCGGGAGAAACTACGAGCAGTACTTC. It is translated as CASSLEGGRNYEQYF.